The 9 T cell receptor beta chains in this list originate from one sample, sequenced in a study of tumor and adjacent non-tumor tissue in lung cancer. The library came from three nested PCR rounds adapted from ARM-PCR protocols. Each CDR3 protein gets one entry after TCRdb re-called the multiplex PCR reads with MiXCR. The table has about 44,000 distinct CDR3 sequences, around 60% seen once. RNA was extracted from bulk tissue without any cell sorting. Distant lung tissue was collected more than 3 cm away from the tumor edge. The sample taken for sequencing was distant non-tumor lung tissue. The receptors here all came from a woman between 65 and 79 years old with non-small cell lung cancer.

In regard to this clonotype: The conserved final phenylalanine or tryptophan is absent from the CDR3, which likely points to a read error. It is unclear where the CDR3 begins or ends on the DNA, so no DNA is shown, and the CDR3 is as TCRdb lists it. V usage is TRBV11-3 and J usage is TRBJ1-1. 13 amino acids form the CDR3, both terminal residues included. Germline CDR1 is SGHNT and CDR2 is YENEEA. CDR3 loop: CASSFSHDTEALL.

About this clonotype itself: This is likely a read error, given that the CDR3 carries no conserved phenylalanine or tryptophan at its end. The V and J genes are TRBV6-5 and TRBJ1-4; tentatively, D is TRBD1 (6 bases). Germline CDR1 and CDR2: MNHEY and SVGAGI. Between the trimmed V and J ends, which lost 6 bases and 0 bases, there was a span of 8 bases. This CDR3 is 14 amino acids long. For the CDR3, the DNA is TGTGCCAGCAGGGACAGAGCAACTAATGAAAAACTGTTTTAT. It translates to CASRDRATNEKLFY.

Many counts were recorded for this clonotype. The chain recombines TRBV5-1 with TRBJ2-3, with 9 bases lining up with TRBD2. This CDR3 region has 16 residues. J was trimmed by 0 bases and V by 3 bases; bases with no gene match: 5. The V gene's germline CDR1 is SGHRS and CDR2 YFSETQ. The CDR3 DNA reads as TGCGCCAGCAGCTCCCCTAGCGGGACTAGCACAGATACGCAGTATTTT. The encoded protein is CASSSPSGTSTDTQYF.

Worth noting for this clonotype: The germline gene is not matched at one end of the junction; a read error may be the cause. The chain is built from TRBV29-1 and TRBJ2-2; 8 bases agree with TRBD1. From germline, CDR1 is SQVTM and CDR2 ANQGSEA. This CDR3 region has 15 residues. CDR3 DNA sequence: TGCAGCGTTGAATGCAGGGGGCGTATGTCCGGGGAGCTGCTTTTT. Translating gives CSVECRGRMSGELLF.

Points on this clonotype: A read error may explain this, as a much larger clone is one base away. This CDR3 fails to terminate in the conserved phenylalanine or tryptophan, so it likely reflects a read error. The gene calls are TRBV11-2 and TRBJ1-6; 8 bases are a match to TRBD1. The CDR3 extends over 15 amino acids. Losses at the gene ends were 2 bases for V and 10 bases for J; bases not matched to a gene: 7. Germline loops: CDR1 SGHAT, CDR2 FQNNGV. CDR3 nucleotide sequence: TGTGCCAGCAGCTTAATACAGGGGGTCAACTCACCCCTCCACTAT. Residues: CASSLIQGVNSPLHY.

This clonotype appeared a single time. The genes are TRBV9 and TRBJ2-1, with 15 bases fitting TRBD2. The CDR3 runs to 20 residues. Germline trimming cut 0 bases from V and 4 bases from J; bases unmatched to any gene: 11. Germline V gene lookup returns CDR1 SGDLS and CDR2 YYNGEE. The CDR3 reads CASSVAEGTSGRSGYNEQFF. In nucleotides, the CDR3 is TGTGCCAGCAGCGTAGCTGAAGGGACTAGCGGGAGGTCCGGGTACAATGAGCAGTTCTTC.

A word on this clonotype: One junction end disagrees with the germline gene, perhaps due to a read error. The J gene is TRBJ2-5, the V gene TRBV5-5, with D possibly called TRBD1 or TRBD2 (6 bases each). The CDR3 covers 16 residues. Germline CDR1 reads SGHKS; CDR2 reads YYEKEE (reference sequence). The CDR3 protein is CASSLVGGPDQETRYF. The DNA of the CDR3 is TGTGCCAGCAGTTTGGTTGGGGGGCCGGACCAAGAGACCCGGTACTTC.

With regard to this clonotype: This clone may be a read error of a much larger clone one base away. The CDR3 bases are TGTGTCATCAGGCCGACTAGCGGGAGCCTAGGGGACAATGGGCAGTTCTTC. Its translation is CVIRPTSGSLGDNGQFF. The chain links TRBV10-3 to TRBJ2-1; 12 positions agree with TRBD2. The germline V gene encodes CDR1 ENHRY and CDR2 SYGVKD. CDR3 length: 17 residues.

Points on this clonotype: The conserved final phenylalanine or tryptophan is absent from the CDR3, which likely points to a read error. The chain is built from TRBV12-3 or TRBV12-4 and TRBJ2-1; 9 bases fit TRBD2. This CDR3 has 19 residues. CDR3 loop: CVSSLLSGASGNPGNEQFS. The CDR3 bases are TGTGTCAGCAGTTTATTGTCGGGTGCTAGCGGGAACCCAGGAAATGAGCAGTTCTCC.